The T cell receptor (beta chain) under discussion was sequenced for a study of early T cells in non-severe SARS-CoV-2 infection. General study results and limits: VDJdb matching favored anti-spike CD8 responses, missing private and CD4 specificities.

Unique molecular identifiers were affixed to single, distinct cDNA molecules. MiXCR, applied by TCRdb to the 5' RACE reads, yields one record per CDR3 protein. The table has tens of thousands of distinct CDR3 sequences, about 15% seen once. With 2 bases removed from V and 4 bases from J, the gap between germline ends came to 11 bases. In germline, CDR1 is KGHSH, CDR2 LQKENI. This CDR3 spans 14 amino acids. This clonotype was counted ten times or more. What it binds is not known. The receptor comes from an adult who was a healthcare worker with PCR-confirmed SARS-CoV-2 infection or an uninfected control (not recorded which). Sequenced input: whole blood. The gene calls are TRBV18 and TRBJ1-1; D is unresolved. The CDR3: CASSPKSRGTEAFF. The CDR3 coding sequence is TGTGCCAGCTCACCAAAGAGCCGGGGCACTGAAGCTTTCTTT.